Listed here are 4 T cell receptor beta chains from one sample, sequenced in a study of shared clonotypes between healthy human individuals. CD8 cells regarded as naive lacked CD45RO, were positively chosen for CCR7, and omitted terminally differentiated effector memory CD45RA+ cells. Profiling relied on immunoSEQ multiplex PCR, and the TCRdb table lists in-frame clones only, not all of them. The sample shows around 550,000 clones, 95% of them seen only once. What was sequenced was naive CD8+ T cells sorted from blood. These TCRs come from a woman younger than 45 in good health.

The chain recombines TRBV28 with TRBJ2-1; TRBD2 matches 9 bases. This CDR3 has 15 residues. The V gene's germline CDR1 is MDHEN and CDR2 SYDVKM. V dropped 5 bases and J dropped 9; count of bases not matched to a gene: 11. CDR3 nucleotide sequence: TGTGCCAGCAGTGCTAGGCCGGGACTAGCCCGTGAGCAGTTCTTC. Amino acid sequence: CASSARPGLAREQFF.

The V call is TRBV15, the J call TRBJ2-7; 10 bases fit TRBD2. From germline, CDR1 is LNHNV and CDR2 YYDKDF (reference sequence). This CDR3 contains 15 residues. Trimming at V came to 4 bases and at J to 6 bases, leaving 9 bases not matched to a gene. The CDR3 sequence is CATSTSSGSSIEQYF. The CDR3 DNA is TGTGCCACCAGCACCTCTAGCGGGAGCTCGATCGAGCAGTACTTC.

This clone has only one observation. The chain uses TRBV28 and TRBJ1-2; D gene unclear. There are 14 residues in the CDR3. V lost 4 bases, J lost 8 bases, and 17 bases lay in between. Looked up from germline, CDR1 is MDHEN and CDR2 is SYDVKM. The CDR3 bases are TGTGCCAGCAGTTCACCCGCCCCTCTTCTGGGCTACACCTTC. This sequence encodes CASSSPAPLLGYTF.

The gene calls are TRBV27 and TRBJ1-5; D remains ambiguous. Germline V gene data show CDR1 as MNHEY and CDR2 as SMNVEV (reference sequence). The CDR3 runs 14 residues. V was shortened by 3 bases and J by 5 bases, with 11 bases between the two germline ends. The CDR3 nucleotides are TGTGCCAGCAGTTTGAGGCGTGGAGATCAGCCCCAGCATTTT. Amino acid sequence: CASSLRRGDQPQHF.